This T cell receptor beta chain was recorded in a study of identical twins. Broader study findings: Out-of-frame alpha sequences shared between twins exhibited an excess of low generation probability.

Note on this clonotype: Its antigen is not known.

The CDR3 sequence is 16 residues long. V was pared by 5 bases and J by 7 bases, with 11 bases of the junction left unmatched. Addition of a universal primer site occurred through template switching, and cDNA carried unique molecular identifiers. In TCRdb, the 5' RACE reads were re-called with MiXCR into one record per CDR3 protein. The profile shows 400,000 to 550,000 distinct CDR3 sequences, roughly an eighth of them singletons. Donors uniformly comprised healthy Caucasians. These data also featured in a second study, about yellow fever vaccine responses in identical twins. According to that study: Among the twins, the vaccine T cell response reportedly seemed partly convergent and partly personalized.

The chain has TRBV12-3 or TRBV12-4 and TRBJ1-4, with 9 nucleotides matching TRBD1. Sequenced sample: CD4+ T cells sorted from blood. The sequence was obtained from a woman younger than 35 in good health. CDR3 in amino acids: CASSSPGTGFGEKLFF. The CDR3 DNA follows: TGTGCCAGCAGTAGTCCCGGGACAGGGTTCGGTGAAAAACTGTTTTTT.